The 28 T cell receptor beta chains reported below all come from one sample, sequenced in a study of blood T cell repertoires in COVID-19. TCRdb's copy holds only in-frame clones and misses some; the assay was immunoSEQ multiplex PCR. In the table there are about 82,000 clones, roughly 78% of which are singletons. The sample taken for sequencing was peripheral blood. These receptors originate from a man aged 55 to 70 with COVID-19, enrolled during active disease.

The rearrangement joins TRBV10-3 to TRBJ1-2; the D is unclear. This CDR3 is built from 9 residues. CDR1 and CDR2 (germline): ENHRY, SYGVKD. The V end lost 11 bases, the J end lost 7 bases, and 8 bases lay between the germline ends. The CDR3 sequence is CAQVGGYTF. CDR3 DNA sequence: TGTGCCCAGGTCGGTGGCTACACCTTC.

As regards this clone: Different DNA sequences within this sample yield the same CDR3. The V gene is TRBV3-1 (or the pseudogene TRBV3-2), the J gene TRBJ2-5, with a tentative D call TRBD1 (5 bases). V lost 1 base and J lost 3, with 9 bases in between. CDR1 LGHDT and CDR2 YNNKEL come from the germline V gene (reference sequence). The CDR3 is 14 residues long. The CDR3, as DNA: TGTGCCAGCAGCCAAGGTGGCAGGGAAGAGACCCAGTACTTC. Protein sequence: CASSQGGREETQYF.

The genes are TRBV9 and TRBJ2-5; TRBD1 is a possible D gene (6 bases). CDR1 and CDR2 from the germline V gene are SGDLS and YYNGEE. CDR3 length: 17 residues. V dropped 2 bases and J dropped 2 bases, with 19 bases sitting between them. CDR3 nucleotide sequence: TGTGCCAGCAGCGTCGCCCCCCAACAGGGAGTACAAGAGACCCAGTACTTC. As protein: CASSVAPQQGVQETQYF.

V gene TRBV19 combines with J gene TRBJ1-2, with unresolved D. Germline V gene data show CDR1 as LNHDA and CDR2 as SQIVND (reference sequence). The length of the CDR3 is 13 residues. The V end was cut by 7 bases, the J end by 4 bases, with 13 bases between. CDR3 protein: CASTVASGYGYTF. CDR3 DNA: TGTGCCAGTACCGTGGCCAGCGGCTATGGCTACACCTTC. Variable domain in full (rest from reference TRBV19 and TRBJ1-2): DGGITQSPKYLFRKEGQNVTLSCEQNLNHDAMYWYRQDPGQGLRLIYYSQIVNDFQKGDIAEGYSVSREKKESFPLTVTSAQKNPTAFYLCASTVASGYGYTFGSGTRLTVV.

The J gene is TRBJ2-3, the V gene TRBV6-1, with D maybe TRBD1 (6 bases). CDR1 and CDR2 (germline): MNHNS, SASEGT. V was clipped by 3 bases and J by 6 bases, with 10 bases between them. The CDR3 sequence is 13 residues long. The CDR3, as DNA: TGTGCCAGCAGTGATAGGGGGTACGATACGCAGTATTTT. Its protein is CASSDRGYDTQYF.

The J gene is TRBJ2-1, the V gene TRBV6-2 or TRBV6-3, with 11 bases aligning to TRBD2. The junction had 4 bases not matched to a gene; V was cut back by 5 bases and J by 4 bases. The CDR3 totals 15 residues. Per the germline V gene, CDR1 is MNHEY and CDR2 is SVGEGT. Here the CDR3 DNA reads TGTGCCAGCAGTAAACTAGCGGGGGATTACAATGAGCAGTTCTTC. Its translation is CASSKLAGDYNEQFF.

This clone was detected ten times or more. This CDR3 is also generated by other DNA sequences in the sample. This sequence joins TRBV9 and TRBJ1-1, with TRBD1 matching over 8 bases. V was pared by 4 bases and J by 1 base, with 3 bases of the junction left unmatched. Germline CDR1 is SGDLS and CDR2 is YYNGEE. This CDR3 region has 14 residues. The CDR3 nucleotides are TGTGCCAGCAGCCCGGGGACAGGGAACACTGAAGCTTTCTTT. This gives the protein CASSPGTGNTEAFF.

The chain uses TRBV11-3 and TRBJ2-1; tentative D call: TRBD2 (6 bases). The CDR3 loop spans 15 amino acids. Germline loops: CDR1 SGHNT, CDR2 YENEEA. The V end lost 0 bases, the J end lost 4 bases, and 10 bases lay between the germline ends. As DNA, the CDR3 is TGTGCCAGCAGCTTAGAATTTCGGGAGTACAATGAGCAGTTCTTC. Its protein is CASSLEFREYNEQFF. The variable domain in full, with the rest retrieved from reference TRBV11-3 and TRBJ2-1, is EAGVVQSPRYKIIEKKQPVAFWCNPISGHNTLYWYLQNLGQGPELLIRYENEEAVDDSQLPKDRFSAERLKGVDSTLKIQPAELGDSAVYLCASSLEFREYNEQFFGPGTRLTVL.

A word on this clone: One end of the junction does not line up with germline, which may come from a read error. This chain uses TRBV7-7 with TRBJ2-1; the match to TRBD1 covers 8 bases. CDR1 and CDR2 from the germline V gene are SSHAT and FNYEAQ (reference sequence). The length of the CDR3 is 17 residues. The CDR3 region has the DNA TGTGCTAGCAGCTCGTGGACAGGGCGTAGCTCCTACAATGAGCAGTTCTTC. It specifies CASSSWTGRSSYNEQFF.

The chain joins TRBV5-4 to TRBJ1-6; D is undetermined. The V end lost 4 bases, the J end lost 2 bases, and 7 bases lay between the germline ends. The germline V gene has CDR1 SGHNT and CDR2 YYREEE (reference sequence). The CDR3 consists of 14 residues. CDR3 sequence: CASSQLAYNSPLHF. The CDR3 DNA sequence: TGTGCCAGCAGCCAGTTGGCCTATAATTCACCCCTCCACTTT.

The chain recombines TRBV5-6 with TRBJ1-1; tentatively, D is TRBD1 (6 bases). Germline-derived CDR1 and CDR2 are SGHDT and YYEEEE. This CDR3 spans 13 amino acids. V lost 2 bases and J 7 bases, leaving 12 bases between the germline ends. The CDR3 is CASSFGGHIEAFF. The CDR3, as DNA: TGTGCCAGCAGCTTTGGGGGACACATTGAAGCTTTCTTT. The full variable domain, completed using reference TRBV5-6 and TRBJ1-1, is DAGVTQSPTHLIKTRGQQVTLRCSPKSGHDTVSWYQQALGQGPQFIFQYYEEEERQRGNFPDRFSGHQFPNYSSELNVNALLLGDSALYLCASSFGGHIEAFFGQGTRLTVV.

The chain employs TRBV3-1 (or the pseudogene TRBV3-2) and TRBJ2-1; D may be TRBD2 (6 bases). The V and J ends lost 7 bases and 5 bases respectively, with 15 bases between them. Germline CDR1 and CDR2: LGHDT and YNNKEL (reference sequence). There are 14 residues in the CDR3. CDR3 protein: CASTEGLRNNEQFF. As DNA, the CDR3 is TGTGCCAGCACGGAGGGCCTTCGGAACAATGAGCAGTTCTTC.

This chain links TRBV5-4 with TRBJ2-2; TRBD2 agrees at 9 bases. CDR1 is SGHNT and CDR2 is YYREEE in the germline V gene (reference sequence). V trimming: 2 bases; J trimming: 7 bases; junction bases outside the gene matches: 6. The CDR3 covers 15 residues. CDR3 in DNA: TGTGCCAGCAGCTTAGCGGGAGGAGTTGGCGGGGAGCTGTTTTTT. It specifies CASSLAGGVGGELFF.

This clone was observed once. The rearrangement joins TRBV6-2 or TRBV6-3 to TRBJ2-5; TRBD2 aligns across 8 bases. With V trimmed by 4 bases and J by 10 bases, 14 bases remained unmatched. The CDR3 sequence is 15 residues long. Germline values: CDR1 MNHEY, CDR2 SVGEGT. The CDR3 here is CASSSSGGSGTFQYF. The CDR3, as DNA: TGTGCCAGCAGTTCCTCCGGTGGTAGCGGGACCTTCCAGTACTTC.

V and J are TRBV15 and TRBJ2-1; tentative D call: TRBD1 (6 bases). Germline V lookup: CDR1 LNHNV, CDR2 YYDKDF (reference sequence). This CDR3 spans 16 amino acids. V was shortened by 0 bases and J by 6 bases, with 15 bases between the two germline ends. The CDR3 is CATSRDLWQGSNEQFF. CDR3 DNA: TGTGCCACCAGCAGAGATCTTTGGCAGGGGAGCAATGAGCAGTTCTTC.

CDR3: CASSQSQGFGNTIYF. The CDR3 DNA reads TGTGCCAGCAGCCAATCGCAGGGCTTTGGAAACACCATATATTTT. This chain connects TRBV16 to TRBJ1-3; maybe TRBD1 (5 bases). Between the trimmed V and J ends, which lost 0 bases and 3 bases, there was a span of 9 bases. CDR1 is KGHSY and CDR2 is FQNENV in the germline V gene. The CDR3 extends over 15 amino acids.

This chain connects TRBV19 to TRBJ1-3, with D perhaps matching TRBD1 (6 bases). The ends were cut back, 3 bases at V and 9 bases at J, with 21 bases in the middle. This CDR3 region has 16 residues. Germline V CDR1 and CDR2: LNHDA, SQIVND (reference sequence). This CDR3 reads CASSMEEQGVFGTIYF. The CDR3 DNA follows: TGTGCCAGTAGTATGGAGGAACAGGGTGTATTCGGCACCATATATTTT.

The chain recombines TRBV12-3 or TRBV12-4 with TRBJ2-7; D perhaps matches TRBD2 (7 bases). V lost 8 bases and J 7 bases, leaving 18 bases between the germline ends. The CDR3 has 13 amino acids. CDR3 amino acids: CASAYPGGLEQYF. The CDR3 coding sequence is TGTGCCAGCGCGTACCCCGGGGGGCTGGAGCAGTACTTC.

The chain carries TRBV9 and TRBJ2-2; weak D call: TRBD2 (6 bases). Between the trimmed V and J ends, which lost 5 bases and 4 bases, there was a span of 15 bases. This CDR3 is built from 15 residues. Germline lookup yields CDR1 SGDLS and CDR2 YYNGEE. In nucleotides, the CDR3 is TGTGCCAGCAGTTTCCCCGGGGGTCGCACCGGGGAGCTGTTTTTT. Residues: CASSFPGGRTGELFF.

This CDR3 reads CASTRPRGTSPLHF. CDR3 sequence (DNA): TGTGCCAGCACCCGCCCCAGGGGAACTTCACCCCTCCACTTT. This chain links TRBV28 with TRBJ1-6; the D gene is possibly TRBD1 (6 bases). This CDR3 is built from 14 residues. Germline CDR1 and CDR2: MDHEN and SYDVKM. Trimming shortened V by 7 bases and J by 9 bases, and 16 bases separated the two germline ends.

The chain links TRBV27 to TRBJ2-3; 7 nucleotides match TRBD2. Germline CDR1 MNHEY, CDR2 SMNVEV (reference sequence). With 6 bases clipped from V and 2 bases from J, the junction kept 5 bases outside the gene matches. The length of the CDR3 is 14 residues. The CDR3 here is CASSGGSFTDTQYF. CDR3 coding DNA: TGTGCCAGCAGCGGGGGGAGCTTCACAGATACGCAGTATTTT.

The rearrangement joins TRBV5-1 to TRBJ2-7, with 7 positions matching TRBD1. Germline V gives CDR1 SGHRS, CDR2 YFSETQ. Unmatched junction bases numbered 19, after V lost 4 bases and J lost 6 bases. The CDR3 loop spans 17 amino acids. CDR3 in amino acids: CASSPPTLGYRGVEQYF. The CDR3 DNA reads TGCGCCAGCAGCCCACCAACCCTGGGATACAGGGGAGTCGAGCAGTACTTC.

The chain is built from TRBV6-5 and TRBJ1-2; TRBD1 agrees at 7 bases. The ends lost 6 bases at V and 0 bases at J; junction bases unmatched: 7. The V gene's germline CDR1 is MNHEY and CDR2 SVGAGI. The length of the CDR3 is 15 residues. The CDR3 sequence: CASRDREVPNYGYTF. In DNA form, the CDR3 reads TGTGCCAGCAGAGACAGGGAAGTCCCTAACTATGGCTACACCTTC.

The chain uses TRBV6-5 and TRBJ2-7, with 8 bases matching TRBD1. The length of the CDR3 is 14 residues. Germline values: CDR1 MNHEY, CDR2 SVGAGI. Germline trimming cut 8 bases from V and 3 bases from J; bases unmatched to any gene: 9. The CDR3 spells CASRDRTGYYEQYF. The CDR3 DNA sequence: TGTGCCAGCCGGGACCGGACAGGGTACTACGAGCAGTACTTC.

This rearrangement joins TRBV3-1 (or the pseudogene TRBV3-2) to TRBJ2-3; maybe TRBD2 (6 bases). The V end lost 0 bases, the J end lost 3 bases, and 7 bases lay between the germline ends. The CDR3 length is 14 residues. Germline V gene data show CDR1 as LGHDT and CDR2 as YNNKEL (reference sequence). The CDR3 is CASSQDGGTDTQYF. The CDR3 nucleotides are TGTGCCAGCAGCCAAGATGGGGGGACAGATACGCAGTATTTT.

This clone was seen only a few times. This rearrangement joins TRBV6-4 to TRBJ2-6, with D unclear. CDR3 length: 18 residues. Germline CDR1 is MRHNA and CDR2 is SNTAGT. Between the trimmed V and J ends, which lost 0 bases and 1 base, there was a span of 13 bases. The CDR3 sequence is CASSDSPVELSGANVLTF. The CDR3 bases are TGTGCCAGCAGTGACTCCCCAGTAGAACTATCTGGGGCCAACGTCCTGACTTTC.

The V gene is TRBV18, the J gene TRBJ1-1; 11 nucleotides agree with TRBD1. V lost 4 bases and J lost 8; bases outside the gene matches: 3. This CDR3 is built from 13 residues. Germline CDR1 is KGHSH and CDR2 is LQKENI. This CDR3 is CASSRGQGGEAFF. The CDR3 DNA is TGTGCCAGCTCACGGGGACAGGGGGGAGAAGCTTTCTTT.

This chain joins TRBV2 and TRBJ2-5; TRBD2 matches at 8 bases. The ends lost 4 bases at V and 5 bases at J; junction bases unmatched: 6. Germline V CDR1 and CDR2: SNHLY, FYNNEI. The CDR3 is made up of 14 amino acids. The chain's CDR3 is CASSGPGLGETQYF. As DNA, the CDR3 is TGTGCCAGCAGTGGACCGGGACTAGGGGAGACCCAGTACTTC.